The sequence of this TCR beta chain was determined in a study of cytomegalovirus exposure and HLA in healthy donors. Here immunoSEQ multiplex PCR was the method, and the copy in TCRdb shows in-frame clones only, minus some. In the table there are more than 95,000 clones, roughly 82% of which are singletons. A note on this clone: The antigen remains undetermined.

Overall study findings and caveats: Cytomegalovirus association was listed for 170 or so TCR beta chains. Clusters of TCRs from the first cohort tended to co-occur in the 90 to 150 validation repertoires (as a later analysis found). Most TCR sequences were uncommon, yet certain public TCRs appeared in many donors.

The CDR3 totals 15 residues. V lost 2 bases, J lost 2 bases, and 7 bases stayed unmatched. Germline assignment: CDR1 GTSNPN and CDR2 SVGIG (reference sequence). Sequences were obtained from PBMCs. This receptor was obtained from a man aged 18-30 years in good health and CMV-seronegative. The chain couples TRBV30 to TRBJ2-7; 9 bases align to TRBD1. The DNA of the CDR3 is TGTGCCTGGAGTCCGCCCGGGACAGGGCCCTACGAGCAGTACTTC. Translated: CAWSPPGTGPYEQYF.